One sample yielded the 20 T cell receptor beta chains listed below, sequenced in a study of identical twins. TCRdb ran MiXCR on the 5' RACE reads and lists one entry per CDR3 protein. The sample contains about 220,000 distinct CDR3 sequences, about 7.5% of which appear only once. This same sample was also taken into another study, of yellow fever vaccine responses in identical twins.

Sequences were obtained from memory (CD45RO+) T cells sorted from blood. The receptors were gathered from a woman between 18 and 29 years old in good health.

This clonotype occurred many times. The rearrangement uses TRBV7-2 and TRBJ2-2; D unresolved. V was pared by 4 bases and J by 4 bases, with 10 bases between. Germline V gene sequence: CDR1 SGHTA, CDR2 FQGNSA. This CDR3 comprises 14 residues. The CDR3 loop reads CASSSYLGTGELFF. The DNA for the CDR3 is TGTGCCAGCAGCTCCTATTTAGGCACCGGGGAGCTGTTTTTT.

This clonotype appeared a few times. The chain uses TRBV4-3 and TRBJ1-1; D might be TRBD1 (6 bases). The CDR3 length is 19 residues. Germline V lookup: CDR1 LGHNA, CDR2 YSLEER. V lost 1 base and J 0 bases, leaving 21 bases between the germline ends. CDR3 region: CASSQVKGGKSIMNTEAFF. CDR3 bases: TGCGCCAGCAGCCAAGTAAAAGGGGGGAAATCGATCATGAACACTGAAGCTTTCTTT.

This clonotype occurred a few times. The V gene is TRBV3-1, the J gene TRBJ2-2; D is unresolved. CDR1 and CDR2 from the germline V gene are LGHDT and YNNKEL (reference sequence). With 2 bases removed from V and 4 bases from J, the gap between germline ends came to 8 bases. The CDR3 extends over 14 amino acids. As DNA, the CDR3 is TGTGCCAGCAGCCAATGGTCCGGCACCGGGGAGCTGTTTTTT. Encoded protein: CASSQWSGTGELFF.

The chain has TRBV7-9 and TRBJ2-3; a possible D gene is TRBD2 (8 bases). In germline, CDR1 is SEHNR, CDR2 FQNEAQ (reference sequence). This CDR3 has 15 amino acids. V was clipped by 5 bases and J by 7 bases, with 19 bases between them. The chain's CDR3 is CASSPGGSGVNTQYF. The CDR3 DNA reads as TGTGCCAGCAGCCCAGGGGGTAGCGGGGTAAATACGCAGTATTTT.

This clonotype was seen more than once but under ten times. CDR3 residues: CASSLSDGEQFF. In nucleotides, the CDR3 is TGTGCCAGCAGCTTATCGGATGGTGAGCAGTTCTTC. V is TRBV7-3 and J is TRBJ2-1; D is unresolved. This CDR3 is built from 12 residues. Per the germline V gene, CDR1 is SGHTA and CDR2 is FQGTGA. V was pared by 2 bases and J by 9 bases, with 8 bases between.

This sequence joins TRBV19 and TRBJ1-5, with no clear D. Trimming shortened V by 3 bases and J by 4 bases, and 7 bases separated the two germline ends. Germline-derived CDR1 and CDR2 are LNHDA and SQIVND (reference sequence). This CDR3 comprises 13 residues. The CDR3 spells CASSMFANQPQHF. As DNA, the CDR3 is TGTGCCAGTAGTATGTTCGCAAATCAGCCCCAGCATTTT.

This chain joins TRBV21-1 and TRBJ1-2; TRBD1, as called in the table, went unchecked against the DNA. TRBV21-1 is a pseudogene segment. The CDR3 sequence is 14 residues long. The DNA of the CDR3 is TGTGCCAGCAGCAAATACAGGGATTCTGGCGGCTACACCTTC. Amino acid sequence: CASSKYRDSGGYTF.

The chain has TRBV27 and TRBJ2-5, with D perhaps matching TRBD2 (6 bases). CDR1 MNHEY and CDR2 SMNVEV come from the germline V gene (reference sequence). V gave up 3 bases and J gave up 8 bases, with 22 bases separating them. This CDR3 region has 16 residues. CDR3 loop: CASSFLWRGPPTTQYF. In DNA form, the CDR3 reads TGTGCCAGCAGTTTCCTATGGCGGGGACCCCCCACCACCCAGTACTTC.

This clonotype came up many times. The chain uses TRBV7-9 and TRBJ1-1; D possibly corresponds to TRBD1 (5 bases). The CDR3 is 13 residues long. The germline V gene encodes CDR1 SEHNR and CDR2 FQNEAQ (reference sequence). V lost 0 bases, J lost 7 bases, and 9 bases lay in between. In DNA, the CDR3 is TGTGCCAGCAGCTTAGCGGGGACCCGTGAAGCTTTCTTT. It encodes CASSLAGTREAFF.

This clonotype was detected ten times or more. The rearrangement uses TRBV25-1 and TRBJ2-2; 14 nucleotides align to TRBD2. CDR1 and CDR2 from the germline V gene are MGHDK and SYGVNS. V lost 6 bases, J lost 3 bases, and 6 bases stayed unmatched. CDR3 length: 17 amino acids. The CDR3 nucleotides are TGTGCCAGCAGGGGGACTAGCGGGAGTCTCGACACCGGGGAGCTGTTTTTT. The encoded protein is CASRGTSGSLDTGELFF.

This clonotype was observed a few times. The chain employs TRBV4-1 and TRBJ2-5, with TRBD1 identical over 8 bases. The germline V gene has CDR1 MGHRA and CDR2 YSYEKL. The J segment lost 4 bases and the V segment lost 3 bases, leaving 10 bases of the junction unmatched. The length of the CDR3 is 16 residues. The chain's CDR3 is CASSHGQGGWSETQYF. The CDR3 nucleotides read TGCGCCAGCAGCCACGGACAGGGAGGATGGTCAGAGACCCAGTACTTC.

This clonotype was counted many times. CDR3 in DNA: TGTGCCAGCAGAACGGGACTGTCCTCCGGGGAGCTGTTTTTT. It encodes CASRTGLSSGELFF. V is TRBV6-1 and J is TRBJ2-2; the D gene is possibly TRBD2 (6 bases). This CDR3 region has 14 residues. Per germline, CDR1 MNHNS and CDR2 SASEGT. Trimming removed 6 bases from V and 6 bases from J, with 14 bases in between.

About this clonotype itself: A much larger clone is a single base away; this may be a read error. Since the CDR3 does not end with the conserved phenylalanine or tryptophan, this likely comes from a read error. J is TRBJ2-4 and V is TRBV25-1; the D is unclear. CDR3 length: 13 amino acids. The germline CDR1 and CDR2 sequences are MGHDK and SYGVNS. Trimming shortened V by 4 bases and J by 6 bases, and 10 bases separated the two germline ends. The CDR3, as DNA: TGTGCCAGCAGTGTAGGGATTGGAAACATTCAGTACTTA. Encoded protein: CASSVGIGNIQYL.

The chain uses TRBV6-1 and TRBJ2-3; 9 bases are a match to TRBD1. V shed 6 bases, J shed 3 bases, and the junction held 13 bases outside the gene matches. This CDR3 has 17 residues. Germline V gives CDR1 MNHNS, CDR2 SASEGT. CDR3 region: CASRTGFGQGLTDTQYF. In DNA, the CDR3 is TGTGCCAGCAGGACTGGCTTTGGACAGGGGTTAACAGATACGCAGTATTTT.

This clonotype was counted many times. The genes are TRBV14 and TRBJ2-1; D is undetermined. With 3 bases removed from V and 10 bases from J, the gap between germline ends came to 7 bases. The length of the CDR3 is 11 residues. The germline CDR1 and CDR2 sequences are SGHDN and FVKESK. The CDR3 nucleotides are TGTGCCAGCAGCCAGGCGAGGGAGCAGTTCTTC. Amino acid sequence: CASSQAREQFF.

This clonotype appeared a few times. This rearrangement joins TRBV5-1 to TRBJ2-5; 7 positions agree with TRBD2. Losses at the gene ends were 0 bases for V and 0 bases for J; bases not matched to a gene: 5. Germline values: CDR1 SGHRS, CDR2 YFSETQ. The CDR3 has 16 amino acids. In nucleotides, the CDR3 is TGCGCCAGCAGCTTGGGGCCAGCGGGGCACCAAGAGACCCAGTACTTC. Residues: CASSLGPAGHQETQYF.

There are many counts of this clonotype. This chain joins TRBV4-3 and TRBJ1-1; TRBD1 agrees at 8 bases. Germline V gene lookup returns CDR1 LGHNA and CDR2 YSLEER. CDR3 length: 14 residues. With V trimmed by 3 bases and J by 14 bases, 14 bases remained unmatched. The CDR3 protein is CASSHGQGSHGEFF. The CDR3 DNA reads TGCGCCAGCAGCCACGGACAGGGATCACACGGAGAGTTCTTT.

This clonotype has only a few counts. The chain combines TRBV14 with TRBJ2-3, with D hard to call. The CDR3 extends over 18 amino acids. Germline CDR1 SGHDN, CDR2 FVKESK. V was cut by 0 bases and J by 8 bases, with 24 bases left in between. CDR3 protein: CASSQDVIGYDGSSTQYF. The CDR3 DNA sequence: TGTGCCAGCAGCCAAGATGTAATCGGATATGATGGGTCTAGTACGCAGTATTTT.

This clonotype was detected many times. This chain links TRBV20-1 with TRBJ2-1, with TRBD2 matching 10 bases. The V gene end was trimmed by 2 bases and the J gene end by 5 bases; junction bases not matched to a gene: 12. The CDR3 consists of 17 residues. CDR1 and CDR2 from the germline V gene are DFQATT and SNEGSKA (reference sequence). In nucleotides, the CDR3 is TGCAGTGCTAGATTGGTAGCGGGAGGCAGTGAAAACAATGAGCAGTTCTTC. Its translation is CSARLVAGGSENNEQFF.

The chain couples TRBV4-2 to TRBJ2-3, with 9 bases lining up with TRBD2. This CDR3 has 16 residues. Per the germline V gene, CDR1 is LGHNA and CDR2 is YNFKEQ. V lost 0 bases, J lost 6 bases, and 7 bases stayed unmatched. The CDR3 sequence: CASSQEEGRGGDTQYF. The CDR3 coding sequence is TGTGCCAGCAGCCAAGAGGAGGGGCGGGGGGGGGATACGCAGTATTTT.